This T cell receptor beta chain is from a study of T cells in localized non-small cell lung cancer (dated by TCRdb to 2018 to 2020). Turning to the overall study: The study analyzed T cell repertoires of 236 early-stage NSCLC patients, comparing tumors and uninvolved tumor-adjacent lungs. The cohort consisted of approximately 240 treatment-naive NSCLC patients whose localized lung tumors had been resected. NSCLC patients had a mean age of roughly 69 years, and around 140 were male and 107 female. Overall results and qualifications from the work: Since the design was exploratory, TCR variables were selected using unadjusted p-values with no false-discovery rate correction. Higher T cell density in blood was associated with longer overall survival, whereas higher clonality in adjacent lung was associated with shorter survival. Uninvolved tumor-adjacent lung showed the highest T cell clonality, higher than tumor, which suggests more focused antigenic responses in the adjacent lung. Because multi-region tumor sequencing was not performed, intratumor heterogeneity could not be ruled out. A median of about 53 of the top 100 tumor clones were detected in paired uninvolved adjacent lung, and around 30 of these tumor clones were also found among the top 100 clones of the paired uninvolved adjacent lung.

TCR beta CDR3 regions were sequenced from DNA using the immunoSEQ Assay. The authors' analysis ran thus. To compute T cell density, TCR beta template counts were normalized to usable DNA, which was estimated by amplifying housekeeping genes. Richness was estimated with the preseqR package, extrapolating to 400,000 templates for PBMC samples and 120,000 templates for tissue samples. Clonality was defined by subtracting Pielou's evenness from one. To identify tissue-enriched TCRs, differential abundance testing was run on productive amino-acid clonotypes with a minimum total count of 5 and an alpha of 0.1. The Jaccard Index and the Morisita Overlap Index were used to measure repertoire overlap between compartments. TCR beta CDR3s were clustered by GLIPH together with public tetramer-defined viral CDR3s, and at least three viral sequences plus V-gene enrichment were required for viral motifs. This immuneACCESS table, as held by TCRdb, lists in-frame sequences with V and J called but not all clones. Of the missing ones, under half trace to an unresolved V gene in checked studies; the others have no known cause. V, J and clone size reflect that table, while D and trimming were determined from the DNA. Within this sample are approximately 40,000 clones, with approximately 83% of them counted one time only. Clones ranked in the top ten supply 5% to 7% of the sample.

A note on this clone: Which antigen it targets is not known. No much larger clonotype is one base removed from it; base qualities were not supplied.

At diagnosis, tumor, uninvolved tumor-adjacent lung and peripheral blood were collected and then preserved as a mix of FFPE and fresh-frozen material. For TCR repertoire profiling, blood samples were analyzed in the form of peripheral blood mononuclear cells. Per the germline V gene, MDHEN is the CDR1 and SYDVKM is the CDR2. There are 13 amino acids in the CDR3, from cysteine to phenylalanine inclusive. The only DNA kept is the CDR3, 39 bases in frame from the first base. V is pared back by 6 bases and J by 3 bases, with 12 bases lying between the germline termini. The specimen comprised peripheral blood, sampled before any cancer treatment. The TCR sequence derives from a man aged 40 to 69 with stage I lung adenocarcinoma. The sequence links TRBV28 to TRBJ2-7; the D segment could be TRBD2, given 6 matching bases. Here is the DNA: TGTGCCAGCAGCCGGGGACTGAGCTACGAGCAGTACTTC. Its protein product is CASSRGLSYEQYF. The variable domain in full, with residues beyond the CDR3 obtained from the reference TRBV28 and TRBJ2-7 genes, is DVKVTQSSRYLVKRTGEKVFLECVQDMDHENMFWYRQDPGLGLRLIYFSYDVKMKEKGDIPEGYSVSREKKERFSLILESASTNQTSMYLCASSRGLSYEQYFGPGTRLTVT.